These 2 T cell receptor beta chains originate from one sample sequenced in a study of T and B cells in COVID-19 patients. TRB rearrangements were amplified by multiplex PCR with BIOMED2 TRB-A/B primers. TCRdb reprocessed the multiplex PCR reads via MiXCR and lists one record per CDR3 protein. The sample has 10,000 or so distinct CDR3 sequences; 33% are singletons. From blood, about 250-550 ng of genomic DNA served as TRB template. The sample consisted of blood. The receptor source for this set is a human donor with active COVID-19.

By sample share, this clonotype is medium-sized. V usage is TRBV19 and J usage is TRBJ2-5; no firm D call. This CDR3 comprises 13 residues. Germline lookup yields CDR1 LNHDA and CDR2 SQIVND (reference sequence). Trimming pared 7 bases from V and 1 base from J, leaving 10 bases between. CDR3 in DNA: TGTGCCAGTAACCCAAGCATCCAAGAGACCCAGTACTTC. Translated, it gives CASNPSIQETQYF.

This clonotype was found a few times. This chain links TRBV20-1 with TRBJ2-3; 12 bases fit TRBD1. Germline V lookup: CDR1 DFQATT, CDR2 SNEGSKA (reference sequence). This CDR3 contains 16 residues. Trimming removed 2 bases from V and 2 bases from J; junction bases left unmatched: 5. The CDR3 spells CSARTGQGAPTDTQYF. CDR3 DNA: TGCAGTGCTAGAACGGGACAGGGGGCACCCACAGATACGCAGTATTTT.